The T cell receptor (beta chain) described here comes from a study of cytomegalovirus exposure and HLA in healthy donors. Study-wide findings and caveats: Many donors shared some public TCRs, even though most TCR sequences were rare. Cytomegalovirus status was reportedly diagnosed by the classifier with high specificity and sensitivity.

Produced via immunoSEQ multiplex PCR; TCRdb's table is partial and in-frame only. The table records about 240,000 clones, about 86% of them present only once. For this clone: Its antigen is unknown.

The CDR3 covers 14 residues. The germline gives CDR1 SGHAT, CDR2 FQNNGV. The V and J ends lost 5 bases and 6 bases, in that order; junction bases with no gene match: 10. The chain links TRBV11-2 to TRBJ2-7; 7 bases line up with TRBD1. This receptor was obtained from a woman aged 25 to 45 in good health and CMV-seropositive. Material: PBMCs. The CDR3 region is CASSPWDSASEQYF. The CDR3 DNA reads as TGTGCCAGCAGCCCCTGGGACAGCGCCTCCGAGCAGTACTTC.